This T cell receptor beta chain was recorded in a study of prognosis after radiotherapy for stage I lung cancer. Study context: Adenocarcinoma occurred in roughly twelve patients and squamous cell carcinoma in about 7.

Amplicons of TCR beta CDR3 were generated from genomic DNA by two-round multiplex PCR. The first PCR round targeted every TRBV and TRBJ gene with specific primers. MiXCR, run by TCRdb on the multiplex PCR reads, gives a single entry per CDR3 protein. Altogether fewer than 25,000 distinct CDR3 sequences are present, approximately 39% being singletons, with the ten largest covering roughly three fifths. This CDR3 has 16 residues. J lost 5 bases, V lost 6 bases, and 13 bases had no gene match. Turning to this clonotype: Its antigen is still unknown.

Findings of the study overall: In the expanded TCR clones, tumor specificity was not determined.

The sequence came from a donor over 45 with non-small cell lung cancer. The sample was PBMCs, taken before or after stereotactic body radiation therapy (not recorded which). The chain has TRBV12-3 or TRBV12-4 and TRBJ1-1, with 9 nucleotides matching TRBD1. CDR3 nucleotide sequence: TGTGCCAGCAGCCCAGGACAGGGGAGAGCAAGAACTGAAGCTTTCTTT. It encodes CASSPGQGRARTEAFF.